This is a list of T cell receptor beta chains from one sample in a study of blood T cell repertoires in COVID-19. Assay: immunoSEQ multiplex PCR; the TCRdb copy retains only in-frame clones and omits some. Seen here are about 160,000 clones, roughly four fifths observed once, and the top ten hold 3% to 4.5%. Material for sequencing was peripheral blood. Every receptor here comes from a woman of 80 years or more with acute or convalescent COVID-19. Both conserved end residues are part of each CDR3. Each record gives: D gene, V gene, J gene, clone size, CDR3 DNA, CDR3 protein. D genes are given only for firm matches. Clone size is stated in some rows and not others, as once, few, many or a class when expanded.

>NA|TRBV6-5|TRBJ2-1|NA
TGTGCCAGCAGTCAGAAATACAATGAGCAGTTCTTC
CASSQKYNEQFF
>TRBD1|TRBV20-1|TRBJ2-2|NA
TGCAGTGCTAGTCCCTGGGGACAGGGGAGCAACACCGGGGAGCTGTTTTTT
CSASPWGQGSNTGELFF
>NA|TRBV19|TRBJ2-7|NA
TGTGCCAGTAGAGGAGACAGCTACGAGCAGTACTTC
CASRGDSYEQYF
>NA|TRBV2|TRBJ1-1|NA
TGTGCCAGCGGGGCCAGGGCCACTGAAGCTTTCTTT
CASGARATEAFF
>TRBD1|TRBV19|TRBJ2-7|NA
TGTGCCAGTAGTTCGGCAGGGGGCGTGGACGAGCAGTACTTC
CASSSAGGVDEQYF
>NA|TRBV6-2/TRBV6-3|TRBJ1-2|many
TGTGCCAGCAGTCCCCAGGGCCTCCGAAACTATGGCTACACCTTC
CASSPQGLRNYGYTF
>NA|TRBV6-2/TRBV6-3|TRBJ1-1|NA
TGTGCCAGCAGTTACCCCCAACCGGGGAGGACTGAAGCTTTCTTT
CASSYPQPGRTEAFF
>NA|TRBV7-9|TRBJ2-7|NA
TGTGCCAGCAGCTTAAAGGACAGCTCCGAGCAGTACTTC
CASSLKDSSEQYF
>NA|TRBV9|TRBJ1-3|NA
TGTGCCAGCAGCGTAGGGGATACAGGTGTTGGAAACACCATATATTTT
CASSVGDTGVGNTIYF
>TRBD1|TRBV7-2|TRBJ1-2|NA
TGTGCCAGCAGCTTGGAGCAGGGGGGCTATGGCTACACCTTC
CASSLEQGGYGYTF
>NA|TRBV7-2|TRBJ1-2|NA
TGTGCCAGCAGCGCACACCCGTCCGGGGGCTACACCTTC
CASSAHPSGGYTF
>TRBD1|TRBV7-9|TRBJ2-2|once
TGTGCCACCACAGGGGGTGGCGGGGAGCTGTTTTTT
CATTGGGGELFF
>TRBD1|TRBV15|TRBJ1-2|NA
TGTGCCACCAGCAGGGGGACGGACAGGGGTTATGGCTACACCTTC
CATSRGTDRGYGYTF
>TRBD1|TRBV7-2|TRBJ1-6|NA
TGTGCCAGCAGCTTAGGACAGGGAGTCTCAGCCCTCCACTTT
CASSLGQGVSALHF
>TRBD1|TRBV29-1|TRBJ2-2|NA
TGCAGCGGCGGACAGGGGGCTGGAGGGGAGCTGTTTTTT
CSGGQGAGGELFF
>NA|TRBV3-1/TRBV3-2|TRBJ1-4|NA
TGTGCCAGCAGCCAAGGGGTCCACAGGGTAGGAGAAAAACTGTTTTTT
CASSQGVHRVGEKLFF